The rows below give T cell receptor beta chains drawn from one sample of a study of OX40 agonist ivuxolimab in advanced cancers. Produced via immunoSEQ multiplex PCR; TCRdb's table is partial and in-frame only. The sample lists tens of thousands of clones; 84% were seen once. This material consisted of CD4+ or CD8+ T cells sorted from blood, taken in a trial of the OX40 agonist ivuxolimab. The source is an adult with an advanced solid tumor such as melanoma, head and neck, liver or kidney cancer. Each CDR3 is given with its conserved first and last residue. The D gene is left open where the match is weak. Clone size is not always given. Where it is, it says once, few, many or a class for expanded clones.

D gene	clone size	V gene	J gene	CDR3 DNA	CDR3 protein
-	-	TRBV5-5	TRBJ1-4	TGTGCCAGCAGACGGGACACCGCAACTAATGAAAAACTGTTTTTT	CASRRDTATNEKLFF
-	-	TRBV2	TRBJ1-6	TGTGCCAGCACGGGCGACTATAATTCACCCCTCCACTTT	CASTGDYNSPLHF
-	-	TRBV4-3	TRBJ1-2	TGCGCCAGCAGCCAAGACGGGGCAGTTTTTGGCTACACCTTC	CASSQDGAVFGYTF
-	-	TRBV5-1	TRBJ1-1	TGCGCCAGCAGCAAGAAGGACGGCACTGAAGCTTTCTTT	CASSKKDGTEAFF
-	-	TRBV5-6	TRBJ2-7	TGTGCCAGCAGCTTGGACTCTATCTCCTACGAGCAGTACTTC	CASSLDSISYEQYF
-	-	TRBV14	TRBJ2-7	TGTGCCAGCGGGAGCGGGCGATACGAGCAGTACTTC	CASGSGRYEQYF
-	-	TRBV5-1	TRBJ1-2	TGCGCCAGCAGCTTGGGGGCGGAGAACTATGGCTACACCTTC	CASSLGAENYGYTF
TRBD2	-	TRBV7-3	TRBJ2-2	TGTGCCAGCAGCCGCGATGGGGCTAGCGGGGGGTCCCTACGCACCGGGGAGCTGTTTTTT	CASSRDGASGGSLRTGELFF
TRBD1	-	TRBV27	TRBJ2-2	TGTGCCAGCAGTTTGACAGGGGAAGGCGGGGAGCTGTTTTTT	CASSLTGEGGELFF
-	-	TRBV2	TRBJ1-6	TGTGCCAGCAGTGAGTCGGCCTATAATTCACCCCTCCACTTT	CASSESAYNSPLHF
-	few	TRBV7-9	TRBJ1-5	TGTGCCAGCAGCTTAACGGGAGATCAGCCCCAGCATTTT	CASSLTGDQPQHF
TRBD2	-	TRBV2	TRBJ2-3	TGTGCCAGCAGTAACCGGGGGGGAACAGATACGCAGTATTTT	CASSNRGGTDTQYF
-	medium-sized	TRBV7-2	TRBJ1-5	TGTGCCAGCAGCTTAACCGGGTCCGGGAGCAATAGGCAGCCCCAGCATTTT	CASSLTGSGSNRQPQHF
-	-	TRBV15	TRBJ1-2	TGTGCCACCAGCAGAGTGGGCCAGGGATATGGCTACACCTTC	CATSRVGQGYGYTF
-	-	TRBV7-9	TRBJ1-4	TGTGCCAGCAGCTCGTCAGGGGCTGAAAAACTGTTTTTT	CASSSSGAEKLFF
TRBD2	once	TRBV5-1	TRBJ2-1	TGCGCCAGCAGCCCCCCTACGGGGGGTGACAATGAGCAGTTCTTC	CASSPPTGGDNEQFF
TRBD1	-	TRBV5-1	TRBJ2-7	TGCGCCAGCAGCTTGGCCATCCCAGGGGGCGAGCAGTACTTC	CASSLAIPGGEQYF
-	-	TRBV7-3	TRBJ2-1	TGTGCCAGCAGCTTGGGCGATAGCTCCTACAATGAGCAGTTCTTC	CASSLGDSSYNEQFF
-	-	TRBV7-3	TRBJ1-1	TGTGCCAGCAGCGTCAGGGAAAACACTGAAGCTTTCTTT	CASSVRENTEAFF
-	-	TRBV28	TRBJ1-4	TGTGCCAGCAGTCCAGAGGGTCGAGTCTTTAATGAAAAACTGTTTTTT	CASSPEGRVFNEKLFF
-	few	TRBV2	TRBJ1-1	TGTGCCACTCCCCGAGGAGGGGAAGCTTTCTTT	CATPRGGEAFF
-	-	TRBV5-4	TRBJ2-2	TGTGCCAGCAGCCCTTGGGAGAACACCGGGGAGCTGTTTTTT	CASSPWENTGELFF
TRBD1	-	TRBV27	TRBJ1-6	TGTGCCAGCAGCGGGGGACAGGGTTGGTCACCCCTCCACTTT	CASSGGQGWSPLHF
TRBD1	-	TRBV5-4	TRBJ1-2	TGTGCCAGCAGCTTTCCCGGGACAGGGGCGCGTGGCTACACCTTC	CASSFPGTGARGYTF
-	-	TRBV7-3	TRBJ1-1	TGTGCCAGCAGCTTAACGAGCGGGGGGTCTGAAGCTTTCTTT	CASSLTSGGSEAFF
-	-	TRBV5-6	TRBJ2-5	TGTGCCAGCAGCTTTCCGGGGGGCGGTTACCAAGAGACCCAGTACTTC	CASSFPGGGYQETQYF
-	-	TRBV5-4	TRBJ2-7	TGTGCCAGCAGCGCCAAGGTTGGGTCGGGCGAGCAGTACTTC	CASSAKVGSGEQYF
-	-	TRBV5-1	TRBJ2-6	TGCGCCAGCAGCCCGGGACCTACTACTGGGGCCAACGTCCTGACTTTC	CASSPGPTTGANVLTF
-	-	TRBV7-9	TRBJ2-7	TGTGCCAGCAGCTCCCAAGGGGGATGGGAGCAGTACTTC	CASSSQGGWEQYF
-	-	TRBV19	TRBJ2-3	TGTGCCAGTAGGAGCGGCCCCGGAGCTCCCACAGATACGCAGTATTTT	CASRSGPGAPTDTQYF
TRBD2	-	TRBV7-8	TRBJ2-1	TGTGCCAGCAGCTGGACACTAGCGGGAGTCGTCGATGAGCAGTTCTTC	CASSWTLAGVVDEQFF
-	once	TRBV11-1	TRBJ1-2	TGTGCCAGCAGCTCAGAGAACTATGGCTACACCTTC	CASSSENYGYTF
-	-	TRBV5-5	TRBJ2-2	TGTGCCAGCAGCTCAGGGTATGCGTACACCGGGGAGCTGTTTTTT	CASSSGYAYTGELFF
TRBD1	few	TRBV2	TRBJ2-2	TGTGCCAGCAGGGACAGGGCAAACACCGGGGAGCTGTTTTTT	CASRDRANTGELFF
-	-	TRBV5-1	TRBJ1-1	TGCGCCAGCAGCCCGCAGGATCCGTCGGTAGCTGAAGCTTTCTTT	CASSPQDPSVAEAFF